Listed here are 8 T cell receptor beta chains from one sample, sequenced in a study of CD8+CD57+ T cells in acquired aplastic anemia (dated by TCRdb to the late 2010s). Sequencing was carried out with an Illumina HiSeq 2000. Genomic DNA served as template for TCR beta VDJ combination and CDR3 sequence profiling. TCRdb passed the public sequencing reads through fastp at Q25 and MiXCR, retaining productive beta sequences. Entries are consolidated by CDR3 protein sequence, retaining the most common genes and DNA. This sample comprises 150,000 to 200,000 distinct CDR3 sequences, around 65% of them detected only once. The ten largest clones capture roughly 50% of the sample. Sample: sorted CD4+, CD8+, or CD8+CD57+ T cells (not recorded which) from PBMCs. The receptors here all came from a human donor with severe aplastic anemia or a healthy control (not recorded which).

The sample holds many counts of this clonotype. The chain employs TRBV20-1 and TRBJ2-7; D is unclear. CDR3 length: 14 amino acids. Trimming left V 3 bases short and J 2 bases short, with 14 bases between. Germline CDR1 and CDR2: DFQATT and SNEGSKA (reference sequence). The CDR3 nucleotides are TGCAGTGCTAGTAGTCCGAGAAGTGCCTACGAGCAGTACTTC. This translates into CSASSPRSAYEQYF.

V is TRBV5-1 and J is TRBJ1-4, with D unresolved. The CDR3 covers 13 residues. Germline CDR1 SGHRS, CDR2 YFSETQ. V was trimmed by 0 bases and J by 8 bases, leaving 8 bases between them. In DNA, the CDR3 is TGCGCCAGCAGCTTGGGAAGTGGAGAAAAACTGTTTTTT. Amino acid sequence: CASSLGSGEKLFF.

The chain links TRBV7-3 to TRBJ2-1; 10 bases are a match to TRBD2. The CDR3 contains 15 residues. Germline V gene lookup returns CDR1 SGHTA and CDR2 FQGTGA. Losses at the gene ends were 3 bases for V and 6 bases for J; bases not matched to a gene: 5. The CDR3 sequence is CASSFPSGGRNEQFF. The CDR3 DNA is TGTGCCAGCAGCTTTCCTAGCGGGGGCCGCAATGAGCAGTTCTTC.

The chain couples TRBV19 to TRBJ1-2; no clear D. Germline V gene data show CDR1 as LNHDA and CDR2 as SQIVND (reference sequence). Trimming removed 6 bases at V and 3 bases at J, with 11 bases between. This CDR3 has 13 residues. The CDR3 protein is CASSTLEDYGYTF. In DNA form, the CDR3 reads TGTGCCAGTAGCACCCTCGAGGACTATGGCTACACCTTC.

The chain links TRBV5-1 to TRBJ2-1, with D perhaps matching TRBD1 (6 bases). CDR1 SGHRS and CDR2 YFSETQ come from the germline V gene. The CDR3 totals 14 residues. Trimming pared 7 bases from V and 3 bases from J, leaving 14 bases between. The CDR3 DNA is TGCGCCAGCTCCTTGGGGGCAGGCTACAATGAGCAGTTCTTC. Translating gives CASSLGAGYNEQFF. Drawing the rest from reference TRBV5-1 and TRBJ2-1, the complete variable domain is KAGVTQTPRYLIKTRGQQVTLSCSPISGHRSVSWYQQTPGQGLQFLFEYFSETQRNKGNFPGRFSGRQFSNSRSEMNVSTLELGDSALYLCASSLGAGYNEQFFGPGTRLTVL.

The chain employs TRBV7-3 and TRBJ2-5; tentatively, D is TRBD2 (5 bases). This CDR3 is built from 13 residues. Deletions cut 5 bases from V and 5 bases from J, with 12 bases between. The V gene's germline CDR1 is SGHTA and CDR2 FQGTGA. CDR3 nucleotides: TGTGCCAGCAGCAACAAGCCGGGGGAGACCCAGTACTTC. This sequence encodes CASSNKPGETQYF.

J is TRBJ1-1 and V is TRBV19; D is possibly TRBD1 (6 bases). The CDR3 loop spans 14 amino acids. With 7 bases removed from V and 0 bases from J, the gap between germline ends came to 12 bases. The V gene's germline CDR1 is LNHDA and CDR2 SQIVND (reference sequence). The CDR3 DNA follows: TGTGCCAGTACTTTAGGGGGGATGAACACTGAAGCTTTCTTT. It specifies CASTLGGMNTEAFF.

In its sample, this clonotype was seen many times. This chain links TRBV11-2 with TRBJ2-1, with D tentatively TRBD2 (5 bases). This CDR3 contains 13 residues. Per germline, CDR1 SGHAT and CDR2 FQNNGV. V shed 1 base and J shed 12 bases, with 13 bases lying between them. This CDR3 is CASSLVSGKGQFF. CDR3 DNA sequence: TGTGCCAGCAGCTTAGTCTCGGGGAAAGGGCAGTTCTTC.